What follows are 14 T cell receptor beta chains derived from one specimen sequenced in a study of shared clonotypes between healthy human individuals. Naive CD8 populations comprised CD45RO-negative cells positively selected for CCR7, excluding terminally differentiated effector memory CD45RA+ cells. Only in-frame clones appear in the TCRdb table, and some are missing; sequencing was by immunoSEQ multiplex PCR. The sample includes millions of clones, just over 90% of them seen just once. The source material was naive CD8+ T cells from PBMCs. The receptors shown here come from a man aged 18 to 35 in good health. Some clones in this sample may be carry-over from other donors' samples.

The rearrangement joins TRBV30 to TRBJ1-2, with a weak D call TRBD1 (6 bases). Per germline, CDR1 GTSNPN and CDR2 SVGIG (reference sequence). V lost 5 bases, J lost 5 bases, and 18 bases lay in between. The CDR3 loop spans 14 amino acids. As DNA, the CDR3 is TGTGCCTGGGGGCGCCTGGGGGCCAAATATGGCTACACCTTC. As protein: CAWGRLGAKYGYTF. The full variable domain, rest sourced from reference TRBV30 and TRBJ1-2, is SQTIHQWPATLVQPVGSPLSLECTVEGTSNPNLYWYRQAAGRGLQLLFYSVGIGQISSEVPQNLSASRPQDRQFILSSKKLLLSDSGFYLCAWGRLGAKYGYTFGSGTRLTVV.

V usage is TRBV29-1 and J usage is TRBJ2-1; D remains ambiguous. Per germline, CDR1 SQVTM and CDR2 ANQGSEA. V gave up 6 bases and J gave up 8 bases, with 11 bases separating them. The CDR3 is 11 residues long. The DNA for the CDR3 is TGCAGCGTACCGGCGTTCGATGAGCAGTTCTTC. Its translation is CSVPAFDEQFF.

The rearrangement joins TRBV13 to TRBJ2-1; perhaps TRBD1 as D (6 bases). This CDR3 is 14 amino acids long. CDR1 is PRHDT and CDR2 is FYEKMQ in the germline V gene (reference sequence). Trimming cost V 1 base and J 8 bases, with 12 bases left between them. As DNA, the CDR3 is TGTGCCAGCAGCTTAGCCAGGGGAGAAGATGAGCAGTTCTTC. It yields the protein CASSLARGEDEQFF.

Concerning this clone itself: At the DNA level, this CDR3 is encoded by other sequences in the same sample as well. The chain uses TRBV27 and TRBJ2-7; 7 bases map to TRBD1. From germline, CDR1 is MNHEY and CDR2 SMNVEV (reference sequence). V lost 8 bases and J lost 1; bases outside the gene matches: 5. The CDR3 runs 13 residues. CDR3 nucleotide sequence: TGTGCCAGCGGCCCGGGACAGTCCTACGAGCAGTACTTC. Residues: CASGPGQSYEQYF.

CDR3: CASSLMGRGQNQPQHF. The CDR3 nucleotides read TGTGCCAGCAGCTTAATGGGCAGGGGGCAAAATCAGCCCCAGCATTTT. J is TRBJ1-5 and V is TRBV7-3; TRBD1 matches at 8 bases. Per the germline V gene, CDR1 is SGHTA and CDR2 is FQGTGA. V shed 1 base and J 4 bases; nucleotides not matched to a gene: 6. The CDR3 is 16 residues long.

The CDR3 sequence: CASSLVYTDTQYF. DNA of the CDR3: TGTGCCAGCAGCTTAGTCTACACAGATACGCAGTATTTT. The genes are TRBV7-7 and TRBJ2-3; D uncertain. This CDR3 contains 13 residues. CDR1 is SSHAT and CDR2 is FNYEAQ in the germline V gene (reference sequence). V was cut by 1 base and J by 2 bases, with 4 bases left in between.

This chain joins TRBV29-1 and TRBJ1-2; a weak D match, TRBD1 (6 bases). Looked up from germline, CDR1 is SQVTM and CDR2 is ANQGSEA. Trimming cost V 8 bases and J 4 bases, with 11 bases left between them. This CDR3 contains 11 residues. The CDR3 loop is CSSKGGYGYTF. CDR3 sequence (DNA): TGCAGCTCGAAAGGGGGCTATGGCTACACCTTC.

Note on this clone: Other DNA sequences of this sample code for an identical CDR3. The V gene is TRBV28, the J gene TRBJ2-7; D remains unclear. The CDR3 is made up of 14 amino acids. CDR1 and CDR2 from the germline V gene are MDHEN and SYDVKM. The germline V and J ends were trimmed by 3 bases and 0 bases, with 9 bases remaining between them. Here the CDR3 reads CASSFVGGSYEQYF. Written as DNA, the CDR3 is TGTGCCAGCAGTTTTGTCGGCGGCTCCTACGAGCAGTACTTC.

The chain has TRBV25-1 and TRBJ2-1; no definite D call. This CDR3 is built from 10 residues. V was shortened by 6 bases and J by 12 bases, with 9 bases between the two germline ends. Germline assignment: CDR1 MGHDK and CDR2 SYGVNS. The chain's CDR3 is CASRGSRQFF. CDR3 in DNA: TGTGCCAGCAGGGGGTCTCGGCAGTTCTTC.

The chain is built from TRBV27 and TRBJ2-3; 7 bases are a match to TRBD2. Per germline, CDR1 MNHEY and CDR2 SMNVEV (reference sequence). CDR3 size: 15 residues. Losses at the gene ends were 5 bases for V and 6 bases for J; bases not matched to a gene: 11. The CDR3 DNA reads as TGTGCCAGCAGTCCAACCGGGACTATGGGGGATACGCAGTATTTT. Protein product: CASSPTGTMGDTQYF.

A remark on this clone: The sample contains more than one DNA sequence encoding this CDR3. The V call is TRBV7-2, the J call TRBJ2-1, with D uncertain. The germline V gene has CDR1 SGHTA and CDR2 FQGNSA. V lost 1 base to trimming and J lost 7 bases, with 5 bases between them. CDR3 length equals 12 residues. The CDR3 here is CASSLVGNEQFF. CDR3 nucleotides: TGTGCCAGCAGCTTAGTGGGAAATGAGCAGTTCTTC.

The V and J genes are TRBV5-8 and TRBJ2-7; 7 positions agree with TRBD2. Germline-derived CDR1 and CDR2 are SGHTS and YDEGEE. Trimming removed 4 bases from V and 6 bases from J; junction bases left unmatched: 7. This CDR3 has 13 residues. The CDR3 sequence is CASSDRGEGEQYF. The CDR3 region has the DNA TGTGCCAGCAGCGACCGTGGGGAGGGCGAGCAGTACTTC.

This clone was recorded only once. This chain links TRBV9 with TRBJ1-1, with D unclear. The V and J ends lost 0 bases and 1 base respectively, with 10 bases between them. The V gene's germline CDR1 is SGDLS and CDR2 YYNGEE. The CDR3 extends over 15 amino acids. CDR3: CASSVGWQQNTEAFF. The DNA of the CDR3 is TGTGCCAGCAGCGTAGGGTGGCAGCAGAACACTGAAGCTTTCTTT.

The V gene is TRBV11-2, the J gene TRBJ2-3; D is uncertain. Trimming removed 3 bases at V and 2 bases at J, with 21 bases between. The germline V gene encodes CDR1 SGHAT and CDR2 FQNNGV. CDR3 length: 18 residues. The CDR3 is CASSFRSMVAGHTDTQYF. CDR3 nucleotide sequence: TGTGCCAGCAGCTTTAGATCTATGGTGGCTGGGCACACAGATACGCAGTATTTT. The variable domain in full, with the rest retrieved from reference TRBV11-2 and TRBJ2-3, is EAGVAQSPRYKIIEKRQSVAFWCNPISGHATLYWYQQILGQGPKLLIQFQNNGVVDDSQLPKDRFSAERLKGVDSTLKIQPAKLEDSAVYLCASSFRSMVAGHTDTQYFGPGTRLTVL.